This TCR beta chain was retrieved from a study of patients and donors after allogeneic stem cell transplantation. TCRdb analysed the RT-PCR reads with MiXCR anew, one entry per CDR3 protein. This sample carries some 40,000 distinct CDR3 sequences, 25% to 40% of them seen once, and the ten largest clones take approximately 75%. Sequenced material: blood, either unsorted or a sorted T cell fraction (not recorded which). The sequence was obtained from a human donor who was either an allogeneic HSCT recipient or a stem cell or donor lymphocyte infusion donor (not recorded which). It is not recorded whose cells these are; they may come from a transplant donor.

CDR3 nucleotides: TGTGCCAGCAGTCGCCCCTACGAGCAGTACTTC. Its protein is CASSRPYEQYF. This rearrangement joins TRBV28 to TRBJ2-7; D is unresolved. This CDR3 is built from 11 residues. CDR1 is MDHEN and CDR2 is SYDVKM in the germline V gene. With 5 bases removed from V and 2 bases from J, the gap between germline ends came to 4 bases.